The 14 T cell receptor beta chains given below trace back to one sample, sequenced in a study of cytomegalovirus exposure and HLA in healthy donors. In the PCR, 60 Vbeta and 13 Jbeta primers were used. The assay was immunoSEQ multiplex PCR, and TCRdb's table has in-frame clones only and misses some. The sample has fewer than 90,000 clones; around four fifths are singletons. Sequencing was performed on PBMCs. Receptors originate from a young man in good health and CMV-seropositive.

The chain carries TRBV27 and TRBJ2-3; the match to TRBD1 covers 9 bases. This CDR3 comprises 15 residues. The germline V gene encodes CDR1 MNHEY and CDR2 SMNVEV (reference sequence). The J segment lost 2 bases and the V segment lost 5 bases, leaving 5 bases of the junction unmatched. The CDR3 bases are TGTGCCAGCAGTCAAGGGACAGGGATCACAGATACGCAGTATTTT. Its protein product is CASSQGTGITDTQYF.

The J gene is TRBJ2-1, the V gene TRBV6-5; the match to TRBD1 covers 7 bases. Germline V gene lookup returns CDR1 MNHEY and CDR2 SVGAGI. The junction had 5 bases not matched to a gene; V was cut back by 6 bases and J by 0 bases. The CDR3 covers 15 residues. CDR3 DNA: TGTGCCAGCAGCTCGGACAGGAGCTCCTACAATGAGCAGTTCTTC. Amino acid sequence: CASSSDRSSYNEQFF.

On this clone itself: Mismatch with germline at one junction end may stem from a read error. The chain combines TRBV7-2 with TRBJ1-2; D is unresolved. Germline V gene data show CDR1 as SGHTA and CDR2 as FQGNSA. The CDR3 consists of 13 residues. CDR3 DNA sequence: TGTGCCAGCAGCCTGACCGGAAACTATGTCTACACCTTC. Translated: CASSLTGNYVYTF.

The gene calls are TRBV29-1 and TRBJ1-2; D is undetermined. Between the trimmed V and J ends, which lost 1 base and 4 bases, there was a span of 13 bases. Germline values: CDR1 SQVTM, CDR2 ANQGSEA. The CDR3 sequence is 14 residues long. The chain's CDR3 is CSVEGGHPIYGYTF. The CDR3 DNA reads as TGCAGCGTTGAAGGCGGGCACCCAATCTATGGCTACACCTTC. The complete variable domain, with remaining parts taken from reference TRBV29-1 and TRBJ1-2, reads SAVISQKPSRDICQRGTSLTIQCQVDSQVTMMFWYRQQPGQSLTLIATANQGSEATYESGFVIDKFPISRPNLTFSTLTVSNMSPEDSSIYLCSVEGGHPIYGYTFGSGTRLTVV.

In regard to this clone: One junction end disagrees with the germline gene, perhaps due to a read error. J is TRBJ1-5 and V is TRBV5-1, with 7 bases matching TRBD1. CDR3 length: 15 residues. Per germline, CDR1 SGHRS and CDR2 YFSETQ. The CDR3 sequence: CASSLGGQHNRPQHF. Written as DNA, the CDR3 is TGCGCCAGCAGCTTGGGGGGACAGCACAATCGGCCCCAGCATTTT.

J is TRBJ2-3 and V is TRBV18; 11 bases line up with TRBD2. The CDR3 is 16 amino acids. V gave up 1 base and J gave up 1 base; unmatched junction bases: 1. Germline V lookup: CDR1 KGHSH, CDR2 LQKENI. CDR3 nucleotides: TGTGCCAGCTCACCACAACTAGCGGGGGGCACAGATACGCAGTATTTT. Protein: CASSPQLAGGTDTQYF.

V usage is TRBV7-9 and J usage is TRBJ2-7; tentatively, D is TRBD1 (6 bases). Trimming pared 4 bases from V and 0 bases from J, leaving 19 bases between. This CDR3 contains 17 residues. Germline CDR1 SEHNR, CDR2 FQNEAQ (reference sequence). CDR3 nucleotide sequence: TGTGCCAGCAGCTCACGCATGGGTAGGGGGACCTCCTACGAGCAGTACTTC. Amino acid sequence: CASSSRMGRGTSYEQYF.

CDR3: CAWNPGGSSTDTQYF. In DNA, the CDR3 is TGTGCCTGGAACCCTGGCGGTTCTAGCACAGATACGCAGTATTTT. The J gene is TRBJ2-3, the V gene TRBV30; D gene unclear. V was shortened by 4 bases and J by 0 bases, with 14 bases between the two germline ends. Germline lookup yields CDR1 GTSNPN and CDR2 SVGIG (reference sequence). CDR3 size: 15 residues.

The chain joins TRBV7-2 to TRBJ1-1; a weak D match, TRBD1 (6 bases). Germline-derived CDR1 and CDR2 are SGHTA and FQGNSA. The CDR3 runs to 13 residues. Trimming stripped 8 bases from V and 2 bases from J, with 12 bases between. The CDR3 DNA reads TGTGCCAGCGTAGTGGACAGAAACACTGAAGCTTTCTTT. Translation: CASVVDRNTEAFF.

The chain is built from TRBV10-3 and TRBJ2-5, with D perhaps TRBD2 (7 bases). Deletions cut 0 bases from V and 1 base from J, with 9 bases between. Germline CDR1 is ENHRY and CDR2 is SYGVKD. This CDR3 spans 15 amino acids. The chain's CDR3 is CAISESGGAQETQYF. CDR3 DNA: TGTGCCATCAGTGAGTCTGGGGGGGCCCAAGAGACCCAGTACTTC.

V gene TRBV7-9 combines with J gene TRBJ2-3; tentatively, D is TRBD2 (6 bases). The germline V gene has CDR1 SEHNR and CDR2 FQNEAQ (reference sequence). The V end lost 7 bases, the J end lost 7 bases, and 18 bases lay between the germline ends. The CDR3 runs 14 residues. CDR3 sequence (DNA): TGTGCCAGCATCGGGGGAGGAATTGGGAATACGCAGTATTTT. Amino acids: CASIGGGIGNTQYF.

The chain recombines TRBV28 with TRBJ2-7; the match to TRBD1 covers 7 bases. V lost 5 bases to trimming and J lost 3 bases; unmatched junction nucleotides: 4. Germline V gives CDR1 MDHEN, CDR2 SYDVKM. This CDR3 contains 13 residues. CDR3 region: CASSNRQGYEQYF. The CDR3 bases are TGTGCCAGCAGTAACCGACAGGGCTACGAGCAGTACTTC.

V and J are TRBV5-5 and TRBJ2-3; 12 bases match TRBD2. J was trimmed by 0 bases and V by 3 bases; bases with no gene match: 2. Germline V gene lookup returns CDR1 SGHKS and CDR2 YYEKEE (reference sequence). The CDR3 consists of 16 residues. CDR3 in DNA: TGTGCCAGCAGCTGGACTAGCGGGGCTAGCACAGATACGCAGTATTTT. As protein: CASSWTSGASTDTQYF.

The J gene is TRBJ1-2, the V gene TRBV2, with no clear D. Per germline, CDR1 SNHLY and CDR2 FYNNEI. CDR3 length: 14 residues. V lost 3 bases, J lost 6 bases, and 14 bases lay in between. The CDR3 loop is CASSEGGFGDGYTF. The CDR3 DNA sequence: TGTGCCAGCAGTGAGGGAGGGTTCGGGGATGGCTACACCTTC. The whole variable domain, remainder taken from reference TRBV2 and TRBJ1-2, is EPEVTQTPSHQVTQMGQEVILRCVPISNHLYFYWYRQILGQKVEFLVSFYNNEISEKSEIFDDQFSVERPDGSNFTLKIRSTKLEDSAMYFCASSEGGFGDGYTFGSGTRLTVV.